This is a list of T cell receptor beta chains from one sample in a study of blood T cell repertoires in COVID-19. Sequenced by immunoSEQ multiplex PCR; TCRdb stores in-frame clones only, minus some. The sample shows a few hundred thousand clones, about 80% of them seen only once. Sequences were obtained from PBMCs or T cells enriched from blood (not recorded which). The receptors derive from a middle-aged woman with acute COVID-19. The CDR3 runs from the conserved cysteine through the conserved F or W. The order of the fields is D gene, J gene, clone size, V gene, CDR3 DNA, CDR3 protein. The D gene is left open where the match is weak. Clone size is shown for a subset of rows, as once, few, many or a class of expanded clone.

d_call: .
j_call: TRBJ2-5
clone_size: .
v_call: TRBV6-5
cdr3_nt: TGTGCCAGCAGTTACTCAGGCGGGTCCCAAGAGACCCAGTACTTC
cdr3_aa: CASSYSGGSQETQYF

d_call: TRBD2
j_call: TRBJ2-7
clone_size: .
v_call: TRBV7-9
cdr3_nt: TGTGCCAGCAGCCCTAGCGGGGGATTCAACGAGCAGTACTTC
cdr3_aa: CASSPSGGFNEQYF

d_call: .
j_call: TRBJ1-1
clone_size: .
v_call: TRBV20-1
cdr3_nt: TGCAGTGCCCGGGAGAACACTGAAGCTTTCTTT
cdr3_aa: CSARENTEAFF

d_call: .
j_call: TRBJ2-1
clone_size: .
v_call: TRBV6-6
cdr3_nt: TGTGCCAGCAGTTCCCCCCCGGGGGTCCGGCAGTTCTTC
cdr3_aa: CASSSPPGVRQFF

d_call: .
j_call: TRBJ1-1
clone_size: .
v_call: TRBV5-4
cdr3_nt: TGTGCCAGCAAGATCGAGGGAAGCACTGAAGCTTTCTTT
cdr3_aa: CASKIEGSTEAFF

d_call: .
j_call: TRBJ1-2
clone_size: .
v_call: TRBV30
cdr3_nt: TGTGCCTGGAGTGATCTACAGGGACGAAATGGCTACACCTTC
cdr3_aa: CAWSDLQGRNGYTF

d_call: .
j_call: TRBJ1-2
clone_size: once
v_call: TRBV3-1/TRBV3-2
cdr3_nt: TGTGCCAGCAGCCAAGATGGGAGCGACTATGGCTACACCTTC
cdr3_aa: CASSQDGSDYGYTF

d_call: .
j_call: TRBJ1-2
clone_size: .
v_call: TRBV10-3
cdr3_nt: TGTGCCATCCGGGGGGACTTCCCCGGGGGCTATGGCTACACCTTC
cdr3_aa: CAIRGDFPGGYGYTF

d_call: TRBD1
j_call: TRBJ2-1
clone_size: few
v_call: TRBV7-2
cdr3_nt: TGTGCCAGCAGCCTCCGGGACAGGGGCTCCTACAATGAGCAGTTCTTC
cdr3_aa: CASSLRDRGSYNEQFF

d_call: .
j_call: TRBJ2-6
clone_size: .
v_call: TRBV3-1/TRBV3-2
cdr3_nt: TGTGCCGTCCGGCAGGGCGGGGTTGGATTCTCTGGGGCCAACGTCCTGACTTTC
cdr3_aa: CAVRQGGVGFSGANVLTF

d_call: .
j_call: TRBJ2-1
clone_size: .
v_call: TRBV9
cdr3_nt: TGTGCCAGCAGCGTAGAGGGGGTGGGCGGCTCCTACAATGAGCAGTTCTTC
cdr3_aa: CASSVEGVGGSYNEQFF

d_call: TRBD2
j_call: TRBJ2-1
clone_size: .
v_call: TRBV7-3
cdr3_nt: TGTGCCAGCAGCTTAGTCGGGGGGAGCTCCTACAATGAGCAGTTCTTC
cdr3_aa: CASSLVGGSSYNEQFF

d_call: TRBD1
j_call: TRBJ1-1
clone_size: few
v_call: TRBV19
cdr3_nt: TGTGCCAGTACCCTCGATGGGGACAGGGGGCAGAGCACTGAAGCTTTCTTT
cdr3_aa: CASTLDGDRGQSTEAFF

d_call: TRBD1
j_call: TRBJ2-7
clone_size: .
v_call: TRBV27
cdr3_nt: TGTGCCAGCTCCGTTCAGGGGGCCTACGAGCAGTACTTC
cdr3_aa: CASSVQGAYEQYF

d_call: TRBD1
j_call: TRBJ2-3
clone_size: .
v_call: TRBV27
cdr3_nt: TGTGCCAGCAGACTCGACAGGGCCGTTTCAGATACGCAGTATTTT
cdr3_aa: CASRLDRAVSDTQYF

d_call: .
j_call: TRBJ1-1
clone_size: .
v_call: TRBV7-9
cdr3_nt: TGTGCCAGCAGCCCAAAAGACAGCAAGGGTACTGAAGCTTTCTTT
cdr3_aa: CASSPKDSKGTEAFF

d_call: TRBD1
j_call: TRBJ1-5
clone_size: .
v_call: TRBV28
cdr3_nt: TGTGCCAGCACCGACAGGGGGCACCAGCCCCAGCATTTT
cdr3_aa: CASTDRGHQPQHF

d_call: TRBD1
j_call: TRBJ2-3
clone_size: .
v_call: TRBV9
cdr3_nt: TGTGCCAGCAGCGCCTCAGGGGGCAGGGGAGATACGCAGTATTTT
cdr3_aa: CASSASGGRGDTQYF

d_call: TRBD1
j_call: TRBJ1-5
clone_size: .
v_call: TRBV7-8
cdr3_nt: TGTGCCAGCAGCATAGACGACAGGGGATATCAGCCCCAGCATTTT
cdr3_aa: CASSIDDRGYQPQHF

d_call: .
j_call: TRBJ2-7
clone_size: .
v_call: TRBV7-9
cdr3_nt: TGTGCCAGCAGCCGAACTACAGGGACCTACGAGCAGTACTTC
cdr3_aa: CASSRTTGTYEQYF

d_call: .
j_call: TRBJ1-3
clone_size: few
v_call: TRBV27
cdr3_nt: TGTGCCAGCAGTGAGCGACTGCTCTCTGGAAACACCATATATTTT
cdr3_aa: CASSERLLSGNTIYF